This T cell receptor (beta chain) emerged from a study of cytomegalovirus exposure and HLA in healthy donors. Findings and limits, study-wide: Confirmation was obtained in vitro that a few CMV-associated chains are specific for CMV antigens. For most TCR beta V segments, an earlier analysis put the productive rate at about 90% or about 30% of the time. In a later analysis, TCR beta V- and J-gene trimming was associated with a missense DCLRE1C variant.

Use of 60 Vbeta and 13 Jbeta primers characterized the PCR. Assay used: immunoSEQ multiplex PCR; TCRdb lists only in-frame clones, some missing. The sample carries roughly 230,000 clones, about nine tenths recorded once. The donors (healthy individuals) were bone marrow donors. Worth noting for this clone: What it binds is unknown.

The ends lost 0 bases at V and 5 bases at J; junction bases unmatched: 14. CDR1 MNHNS and CDR2 SASEGT come from the germline V gene. The CDR3 spans 18 residues. The sample was PBMCs. The chain couples TRBV6-1 to TRBJ2-5; 8 bases are shared with TRBD1. The sequence came from a girl aged 2 to 9 in good health and CMV-seronegative. The CDR3 loop is CASSEAVARGLFSETQYF. DNA of the CDR3: TGTGCCAGCAGTGAAGCGGTCGCCAGGGGGCTTTTTAGCGAGACCCAGTACTTC.